Listed here is a single T cell receptor beta chain. Its specificity is unknown. This entry comes from a study of CD8 T cells in ankylosing spondylitis. TCR beta libraries were made by quantitative 5'-RACE with molecular barcodes. TCRdb redid the calling of the 5' RACE reads with MiXCR, one entry per CDR3 protein. Among hundreds of thousands of distinct CDR3 sequences listed, 12% were seen once. Whole-study findings and limits: The study looked at matched synovial fluid samples from ankylosing spondylitis patients. Disease-linked clones were reported to be significantly enriched there. The disease-linked clones had a CD8+ phenotype and low blood frequencies. Among TCR beta sequences, a motif of roughly 8 highly homologous variants appeared characteristic of ankylosing spondylitis blood.

Germline assignment: CDR1 SGDLS and CDR2 YYNGEE. Trimming pared 1 base from V and 2 bases from J, leaving 9 bases between. This CDR3 has 14 residues. Sequences were obtained from blood, either unsorted or a sorted T cell fraction (not recorded which). This TCR was sampled from a male donor with ankylosing spondylitis. J is TRBJ1-1 and V is TRBV9; D is unresolved. CDR3 in DNA: TGTGCCAGCAGCGTAAGCAGCACCAACACTGAAGCTTTCTTT. Encoded protein: CASSVSSTNTEAFF.